The clone carrying this T cell receptor beta chain was seen repeatedly, ten times or more. What it binds is unknown. V was pared by 0 bases and J by 1 base, with 9 bases between. Per germline, CDR1 GTSNPN and CDR2 SVGIG (reference sequence). The CDR3 totals 15 residues. The time point denotes: patch test 2, 6 weeks after DPC sensitization. Indicated treatment: therapeutic diphenylcyclopropenone sensitization with weekly scalp DPC. The total RNA was obtained from whole blood that was not fractionated. How the authors handled the data: Between 23,224 and 690,600 TCRs appeared in each sample, and the median stood at 95,638. Each CDR3 protein is one row after TCRdb ran MiXCR on the RACE reads. These V and J calls derive from TCRdb rather than the authors' analysis. Of more than 90,000 distinct CDR3 sequences listed, roughly 10% were seen once; the top ten hold 2.5% to 4%. The data are from a study of human T cells and chemical hapten exposure. On the study more broadly: TCR yield per sample varied, mainly due to pooled library volumes.

Study-level findings and limits: Since the donors had alopecia, their immune response may not be the same as that of healthy people.

This chain joins TRBV30 and TRBJ2-2; no clear D gene. The sample here was whole blood, taken in connection with sensitization to the hapten diphenylcyclopropenone (DPC). This TCR was recovered from a woman in her forties with alopecia areata. Some clones in this sample may be carry-over from other donors' samples. The CDR3 DNA reads TGTGCCTGGAGTGTTCGCAATCTGAACACCGGGGAGCTGTTTTTT. It translates to CAWSVRNLNTGELFF.